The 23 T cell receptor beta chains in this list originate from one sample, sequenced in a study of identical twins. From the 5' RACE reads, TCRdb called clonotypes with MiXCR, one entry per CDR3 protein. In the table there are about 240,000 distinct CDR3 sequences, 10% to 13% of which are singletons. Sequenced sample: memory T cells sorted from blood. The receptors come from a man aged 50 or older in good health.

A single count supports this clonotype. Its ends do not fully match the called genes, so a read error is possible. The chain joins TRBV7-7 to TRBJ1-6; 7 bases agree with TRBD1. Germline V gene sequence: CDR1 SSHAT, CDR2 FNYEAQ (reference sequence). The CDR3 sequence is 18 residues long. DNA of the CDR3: TGTGCTAGCAGCTTAGAATATCCCTCGACAGGGCTTAATTCACCCCTCCACTTT. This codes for CASSLEYPSTGLNSPLHF.

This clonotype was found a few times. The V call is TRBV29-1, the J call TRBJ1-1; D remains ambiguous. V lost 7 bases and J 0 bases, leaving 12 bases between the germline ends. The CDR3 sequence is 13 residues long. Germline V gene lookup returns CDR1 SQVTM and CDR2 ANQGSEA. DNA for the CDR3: TGCAGCGCCTGGGAACTCATGAACACTGAAGCTTTCTTT. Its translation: CSAWELMNTEAFF.

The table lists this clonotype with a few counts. The CDR3 DNA reads TGCAGCGTTGAGGGCGGACCATCCAATACGCAGTATTTT. Translation gives CSVEGGPSNTQYF. The chain carries TRBV29-1 and TRBJ2-3, with no clear D. Looked up from germline, CDR1 is SQVTM and CDR2 is ANQGSEA. This CDR3 is 13 amino acids long. Trimming took 3 bases from V and 7 from J, leaving 14 bases between them.

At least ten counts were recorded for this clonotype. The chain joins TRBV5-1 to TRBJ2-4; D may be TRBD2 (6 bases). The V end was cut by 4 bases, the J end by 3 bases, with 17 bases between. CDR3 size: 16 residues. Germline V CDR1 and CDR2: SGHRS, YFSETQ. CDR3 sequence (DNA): TGCGCCAGCAGCACGGGGGTTGGGAGAGGCAAAAACATTCAGTACTTC. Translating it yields CASSTGVGRGKNIQYF.

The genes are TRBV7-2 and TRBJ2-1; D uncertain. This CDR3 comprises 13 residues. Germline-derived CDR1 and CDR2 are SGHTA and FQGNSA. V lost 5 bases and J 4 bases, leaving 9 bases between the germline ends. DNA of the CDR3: TGTGCCAGCAGCATGGGAATGTACAATGAGCAGTTCTTC. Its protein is CASSMGMYNEQFF.

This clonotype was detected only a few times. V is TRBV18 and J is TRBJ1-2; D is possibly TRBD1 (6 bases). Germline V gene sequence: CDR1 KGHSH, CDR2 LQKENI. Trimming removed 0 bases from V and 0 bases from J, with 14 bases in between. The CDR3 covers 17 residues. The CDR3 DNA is TGTGCCAGCTCACCACCCCAGGGGCAAAAAGCTAACTATGGCTACACCTTC. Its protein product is CASSPPQGQKANYGYTF.

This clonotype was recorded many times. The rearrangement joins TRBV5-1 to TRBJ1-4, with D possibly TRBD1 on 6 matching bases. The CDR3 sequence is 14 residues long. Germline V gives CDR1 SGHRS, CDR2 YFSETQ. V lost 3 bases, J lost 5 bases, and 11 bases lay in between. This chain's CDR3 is CASSSSDRNEKLFF. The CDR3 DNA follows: TGCGCCAGCAGCTCCAGCGACAGGAATGAAAAACTGTTTTTT.

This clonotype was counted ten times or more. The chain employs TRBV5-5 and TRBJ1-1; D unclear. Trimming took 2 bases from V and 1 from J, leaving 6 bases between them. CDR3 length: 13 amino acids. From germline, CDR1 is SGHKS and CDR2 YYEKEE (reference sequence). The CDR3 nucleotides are TGTGCCAGCAGCTTTGCGGGGAACACTGAAGCTTTCTTT. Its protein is CASSFAGNTEAFF. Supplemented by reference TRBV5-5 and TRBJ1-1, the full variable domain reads DAGVTQSPTHLIKTRGQQVTLRCSPISGHKSVSWYQQVLGQGPQFIFQYYEKEERGRGNFPDRFSARQFPNYSSELNVNALLLGDSALYLCASSFAGNTEAFFGQGTRLTVV.

The CDR3 reads CASSTRDSSSYEQYF. The CDR3 DNA is TGCGCCAGCAGCACTAGGGACAGTAGCTCCTACGAGCAGTACTTC. This chain connects TRBV5-1 to TRBJ2-7, with 7 bases identical to TRBD1. The junction had 7 bases not matched to a gene; V was cut back by 4 bases and J by 0 bases. This CDR3 contains 15 residues. Germline CDR1 and CDR2: SGHRS and YFSETQ. The full variable domain, its missing parts supplied by reference TRBV5-1 and TRBJ2-7, is KAGVTQTPRYLIKTRGQQVTLSCSPISGHRSVSWYQQTPGQGLQFLFEYFSETQRNKGNFPGRFSGRQFSNSRSEMNVSTLELGDSALYLCASSTRDSSSYEQYFGPGTRLTVT.

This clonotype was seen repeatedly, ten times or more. CDR3 in amino acids: CASSLFRQETQYF. DNA for the CDR3: TGTGCCAGCAGTTTATTCCGTCAAGAGACCCAGTACTTC. This rearrangement joins TRBV27 to TRBJ2-5; D remains unclear. The CDR3 loop spans 13 amino acids. Germline V lookup: CDR1 MNHEY, CDR2 SMNVEV (reference sequence). Between the trimmed V and J ends, which lost 1 base and 2 bases, there was a span of 5 bases.

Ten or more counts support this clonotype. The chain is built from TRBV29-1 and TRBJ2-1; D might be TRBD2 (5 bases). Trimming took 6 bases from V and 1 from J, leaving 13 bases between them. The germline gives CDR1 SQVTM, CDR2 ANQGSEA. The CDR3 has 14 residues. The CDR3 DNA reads TGCAGCGTCCCCCCGGGGATTTCCTACAATGAGCAGTTCTTC. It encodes CSVPPGISYNEQFF.

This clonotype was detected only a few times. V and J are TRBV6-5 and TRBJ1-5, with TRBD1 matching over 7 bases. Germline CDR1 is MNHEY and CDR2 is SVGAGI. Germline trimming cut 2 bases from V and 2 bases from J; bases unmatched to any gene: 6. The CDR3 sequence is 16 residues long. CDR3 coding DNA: TGTGCCAGCAGTTACGAGGGGGCGGCGGGCAATCAGCCCCAGCATTTT. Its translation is CASSYEGAAGNQPQHF.

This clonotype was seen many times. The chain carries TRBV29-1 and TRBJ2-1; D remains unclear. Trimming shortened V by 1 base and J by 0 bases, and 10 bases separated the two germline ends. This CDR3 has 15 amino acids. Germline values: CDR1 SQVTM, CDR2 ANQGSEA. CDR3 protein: CSVEGWKSSYNEQFF. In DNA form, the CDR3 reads TGCAGCGTTGAAGGTTGGAAAAGCTCCTACAATGAGCAGTTCTTC.

CDR3 coding DNA: TGTGCCAGCAGCAAAGGGATGCGGGTCCCAATCACGGAGACCCAGTACTTC. This encodes CASSKGMRVPITETQYF. The chain couples TRBV21-1 to TRBJ2-5; the D call of TRBD1 is as the table states it, not checked on the DNA. TRBV21-1 is described as a pseudogene. The CDR3 sequence is 17 residues long.

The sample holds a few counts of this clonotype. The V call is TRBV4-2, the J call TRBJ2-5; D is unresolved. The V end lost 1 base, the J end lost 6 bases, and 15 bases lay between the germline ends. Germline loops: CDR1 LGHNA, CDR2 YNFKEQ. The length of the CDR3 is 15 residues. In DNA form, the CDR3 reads TGTGCCAGCAGCCAAGGGACCATTAACGGACAGACCCAGTACTTC. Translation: CASSQGTINGQTQYF.

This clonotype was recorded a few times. The DNA of the CDR3 is TGTGCCAGCAGCTCCAGACTAGCGGGAGTATCTTCCTACGAGCAGTACTTC. Translated: CASSSRLAGVSSYEQYF. This chain connects TRBV5-6 to TRBJ2-7, with 12 bases that match TRBD2. The CDR3 contains 17 residues. V was pared by 3 bases and J by 1 base, with 8 bases of the junction left unmatched. Germline CDR1 SGHDT, CDR2 YYEEEE.

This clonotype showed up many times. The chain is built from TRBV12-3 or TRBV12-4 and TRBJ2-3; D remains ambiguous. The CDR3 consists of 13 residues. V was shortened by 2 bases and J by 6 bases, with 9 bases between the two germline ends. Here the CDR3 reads CASSLPPGDTQYF. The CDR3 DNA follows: TGTGCCAGCAGTTTACCCCCCGGGGATACGCAGTATTTT.

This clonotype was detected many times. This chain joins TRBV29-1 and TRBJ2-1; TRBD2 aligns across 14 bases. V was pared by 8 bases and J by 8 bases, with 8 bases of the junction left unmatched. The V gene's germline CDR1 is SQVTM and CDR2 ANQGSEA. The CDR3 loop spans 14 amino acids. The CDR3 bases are TGCAGCCTTTGGACTAGCGGGAGGAAAGATGAGCAGTTCTTC. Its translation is CSLWTSGRKDEQFF.

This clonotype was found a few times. The CDR3 sequence is CASSLEAGAGFGQYF. CDR3 DNA sequence: TGCGCCAGCAGCTTGGAGGCAGGGGCTGGGTTCGGGCAGTACTTC. The chain carries TRBV5-1 and TRBJ2-7, with D possibly being TRBD1 (6 bases). Trimming took 0 bases from V and 9 from J, leaving 19 bases between them. Germline V gene data show CDR1 as SGHRS and CDR2 as YFSETQ. The CDR3 spans 15 residues.

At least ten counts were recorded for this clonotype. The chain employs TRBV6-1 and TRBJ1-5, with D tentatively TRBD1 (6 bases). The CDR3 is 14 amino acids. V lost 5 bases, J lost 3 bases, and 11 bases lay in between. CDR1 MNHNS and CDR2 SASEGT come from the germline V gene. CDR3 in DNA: TGTGCCAGCAGTACGACAGGTTACAATCAGCCCCAGCATTTT. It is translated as CASSTTGYNQPQHF.

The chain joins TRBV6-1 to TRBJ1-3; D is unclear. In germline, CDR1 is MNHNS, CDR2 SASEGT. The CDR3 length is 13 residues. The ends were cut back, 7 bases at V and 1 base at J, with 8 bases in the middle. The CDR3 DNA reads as TGTGCCAGCACCCTGGGGTCTGGAAACACCATATATTTT. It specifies CASTLGSGNTIYF.

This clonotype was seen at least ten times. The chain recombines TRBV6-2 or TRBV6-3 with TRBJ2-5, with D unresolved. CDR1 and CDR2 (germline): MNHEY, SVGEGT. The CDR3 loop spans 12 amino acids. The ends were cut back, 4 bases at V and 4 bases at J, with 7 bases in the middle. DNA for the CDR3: TGTGCCAGCAGTTTGATGGCAGAGACCCAGTACTTC. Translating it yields CASSLMAETQYF.

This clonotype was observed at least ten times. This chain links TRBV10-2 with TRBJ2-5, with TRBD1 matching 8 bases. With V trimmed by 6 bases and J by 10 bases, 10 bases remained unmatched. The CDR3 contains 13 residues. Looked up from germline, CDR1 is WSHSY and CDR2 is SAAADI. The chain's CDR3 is CASRGQGQVSQYF. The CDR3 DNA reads TGCGCCAGCAGAGGACAGGGTCAAGTTAGCCAGTACTTC.